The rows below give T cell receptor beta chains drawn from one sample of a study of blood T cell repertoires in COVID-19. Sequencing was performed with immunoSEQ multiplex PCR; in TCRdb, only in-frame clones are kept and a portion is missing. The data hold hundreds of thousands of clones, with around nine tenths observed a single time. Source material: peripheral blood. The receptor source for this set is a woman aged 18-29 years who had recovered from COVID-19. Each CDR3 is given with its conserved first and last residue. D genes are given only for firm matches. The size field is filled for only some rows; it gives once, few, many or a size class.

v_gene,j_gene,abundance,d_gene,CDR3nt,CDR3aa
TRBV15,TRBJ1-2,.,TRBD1,TGTGCCACCAGCAGTCGGGACAGGGTGGACTATGGCTACACCTTC,CATSSRDRVDYGYTF
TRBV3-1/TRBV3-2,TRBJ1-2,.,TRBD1,TGTGCCAGCAGCCACTTGGACAGGGCCTATGGCTACACCTTC,CASSHLDRAYGYTF
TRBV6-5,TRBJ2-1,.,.,TGTGCCAGCAGTTTAGCTGCCTACAATGAGCAGTTCTTC,CASSLAAYNEQFF
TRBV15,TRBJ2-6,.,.,TGTGCCACCAGCACAACCCGCTCAGGGAAGGGGGCCAACGTCCTGACTTTC,CATSTTRSGKGANVLTF
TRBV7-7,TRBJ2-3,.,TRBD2,TGTGCCAGCAGCTTAGTGGTCGGGAGGTTCACAGATACGCAGTATTTT,CASSLVVGRFTDTQYF
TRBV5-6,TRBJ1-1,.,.,TGTGCCAGCAGCCTGGGTGTGCGTCGCACTGAAGCTTTCTTT,CASSLGVRRTEAFF
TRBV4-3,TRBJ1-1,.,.,TGCGCCAGCAGCCAAGAATTGACAGTGAACACTGAAGCTTTCTTT,CASSQELTVNTEAFF
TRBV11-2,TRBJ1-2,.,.,TGTGCCAGCAGCCAGAGGAATGGCTACACCTTC,CASSQRNGYTF
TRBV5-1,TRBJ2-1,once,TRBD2,TGCGCCAGCAGCTTGGATAGCGGGAGGTACAATGAGCAGTTCTTC,CASSLDSGRYNEQFF
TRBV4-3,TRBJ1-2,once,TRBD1,TGCGCCAGCAGCCTAATAGACAGGGGGGATTATGGCTACACCTTC,CASSLIDRGDYGYTF
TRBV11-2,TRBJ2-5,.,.,TGTGCCAGCAGCTCAGTGGGCCGGCACAGGTTAGCGACCCAGTACTTC,CASSSVGRHRLATQYF
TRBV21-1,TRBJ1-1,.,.,TGTGCCAGCAGCAAAGGGTCAGGTTTAAACACTGAAGCTTTCTTT,CASSKGSGLNTEAFF
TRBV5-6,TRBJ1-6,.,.,TGTGCCAGCAGCTTGGATCGGGGAAGAGTGGATTCACCCCTCCACTTT,CASSLDRGRVDSPLHF
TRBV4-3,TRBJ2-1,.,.,TGCGCCAGCAGCCAAAGGCCGCCGGGACAAGTCTCCTACAATGAGCAGTTCTTC,CASSQRPPGQVSYNEQFF
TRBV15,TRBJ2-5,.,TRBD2,TGTGCCACCAGCCCGAGACTAGCGGGAGATTGGGAGACCCAGTACTTC,CATSPRLAGDWETQYF
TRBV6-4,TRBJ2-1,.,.,TGTGCCAGCAGACCTACTCACGACAATGAGCAGTTCTTC,CASRPTHDNEQFF
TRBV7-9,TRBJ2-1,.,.,TGTGCCAGCAGGGGGACTGCCCCTAAGGAGCAGTTCTTC,CASRGTAPKEQFF
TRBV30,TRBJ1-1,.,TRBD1,TGTGCCTGGTCGTTCCAGGGGGTCACTGAAGCTTTCTTT,CAWSFQGVTEAFF
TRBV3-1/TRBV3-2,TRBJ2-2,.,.,TGTGCCAGCAGGCTTACCCGCGGTTTGAGCACCGGGGAGCTGTTTTTT,CASRLTRGLSTGELFF
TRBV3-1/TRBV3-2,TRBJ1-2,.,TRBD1,TGTGCCAGCAGCCAAGTGCACAGGGGAGACTATGGCTACACCTTC,CASSQVHRGDYGYTF
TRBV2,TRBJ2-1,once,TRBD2,TGTGCCACGGGACTAGCGGGACCGGGGGGCACCTACAATGAGCAGTTCTTC,CATGLAGPGGTYNEQFF
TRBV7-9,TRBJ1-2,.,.,TGTGCCAGCAGCTTGACTCCAGGAGGGGTAAATAACTATGGCTACACCTTC,CASSLTPGGVNNYGYTF
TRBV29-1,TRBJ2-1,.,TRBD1,TGCAGCGTTGGGGACAGGGGGCGCAATGAGCAGTTCTTC,CSVGDRGRNEQFF
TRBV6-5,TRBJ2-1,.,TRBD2,TGTGCCAGCTCCGGGGGGGGTGAGCAGTTCTTC,CASSGGGEQFF
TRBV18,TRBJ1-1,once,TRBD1,TGTGCCAGCTCACCCCGGGACAGGGGCACTGAAGCTTTCTTT,CASSPRDRGTEAFF
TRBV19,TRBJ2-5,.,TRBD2,TGTGCCAGTAGTATAGCCCTGGCGGGGGGGCCCTTTCAAGAGACCCAGTACTTC,CASSIALAGGPFQETQYF
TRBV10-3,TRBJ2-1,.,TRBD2,TGTGCCATCAGTGAGCCCAGCGGGAGAATATACAATGAGCAGTTCTTC,CAISEPSGRIYNEQFF
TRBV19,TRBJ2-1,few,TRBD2,TGTGCCAGTAGTATAACTAGCGGGAACAATGAGCAGTTCTTC,CASSITSGNNEQFF
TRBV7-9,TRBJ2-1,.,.,TGTGCCAGCAGCTTAGGGTCGGGTTTAACTCAGACCTACAATGAGCAGTTCTTC,CASSLGSGLTQTYNEQFF
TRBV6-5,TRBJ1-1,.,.,TGTGCCAGCAGTTACGGGACAAAGACTGAAGCTTTCTTT,CASSYGTKTEAFF
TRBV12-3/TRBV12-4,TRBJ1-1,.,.,TGTGCCAGCAGTCCCCCAGGGTTCGGTGAAGCTTTCTTT,CASSPPGFGEAFF
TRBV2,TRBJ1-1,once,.,TGTGCCAGCAGAGTGGGTCAGGGCACTGAAGCTTTCTTT,CASRVGQGTEAFF
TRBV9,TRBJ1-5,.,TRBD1,TGTGCCAGCAGCCCCGACAGGGAATATAGCAATCAGCCCCAGCATTTT,CASSPDREYSNQPQHF
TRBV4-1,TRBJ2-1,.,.,TGCGCCAGCAGCCAAGAGTCCGGGAGCGCAAACAATGAGCAGTTCTTC,CASSQESGSANNEQFF
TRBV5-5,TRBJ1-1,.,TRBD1,TGTGCCAGCAGCCCGGAAGGGGGCAGCTACACTGAAGCTTTCTTT,CASSPEGGSYTEAFF
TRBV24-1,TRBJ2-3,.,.,TGTGCCACCAGTGCCCCCAGGCGGGGGCAATATGGCACAGATACGCAGTATTTT,CATSAPRRGQYGTDTQYF
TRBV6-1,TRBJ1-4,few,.,TGTGCCAGCAGTGAGGGGGCAGCTGTTAATGAAAAACTGTTTTTT,CASSEGAAVNEKLFF
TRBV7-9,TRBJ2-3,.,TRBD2,TGTGCCAGCAGCTTACTAGCGGGAAATACGCAGTATTTT,CASSLLAGNTQYF
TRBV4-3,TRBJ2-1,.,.,TGCGCCAGCAGCCACCTAGCTGTAAGGGCGGGTGAGCAGTTCTTC,CASSHLAVRAGEQFF
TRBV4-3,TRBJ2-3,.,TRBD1,TGCGCCAGCAGCCAAACTTACAGGGGTGGAACAGATACGCAGTATTTT,CASSQTYRGGTDTQYF
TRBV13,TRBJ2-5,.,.,TGTGCCAGCAGCTATGGGCCTACACTTCGGGGGCAAGAGACCCAGTACTTC,CASSYGPTLRGQETQYF
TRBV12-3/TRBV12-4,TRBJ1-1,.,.,TGTGCCAGCAGTCGATCCCGGGTAGCTTTCTTT,CASSRSRVAFF
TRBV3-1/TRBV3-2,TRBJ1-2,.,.,TGTGCCAGCAGCCAAGTCACAGGGACCGGTGGCCACACCTTC,CASSQVTGTGGHTF